The clone carrying this TCR beta chain has ten or more counts. Its antigen remains unknown. This CDR3 is built from 15 residues. Deletions cut 2 bases from V and 4 bases from J, with 11 bases between. This sample stems from a study of T-cell memory formation after mild COVID-19. Study results and caveats: The SARS-CoV-2 specificity of second-wave clones reaching peak at day 37 remained unverified.

MiXCR, applied by TCRdb to the 5' RACE reads, yields one record per CDR3 protein. The sample includes around 140,000 distinct CDR3 sequences, roughly 24% of them seen just once. This receptor was identified in an adult woman who had mild COVID-19 (a few samples of this study predate the infection). Cell type and time point are not known. The V call is TRBV12-3 or TRBV12-4, the J call TRBJ2-2; D gene ambiguous. The sample was PBMCs or a T cell subset sorted from them (not recorded which). CDR3 protein: CASSLRPGSTGELFF. In DNA form, the CDR3 reads TGTGCCAGCAGTTTACGGCCAGGCTCCACCGGGGAGCTGTTTTTT.